The rows below give T cell receptor beta chains drawn from one sample of a study of CD8 T cells in ankylosing spondylitis. TCRdb reprocessed the 5' RACE reads with MiXCR, giving one entry per CDR3 protein. Here the sample spans approximately 520,000 distinct CDR3 sequences, about 5% being singletons. What was sequenced was blood, either unsorted or a sorted T cell fraction (not recorded which). Receptors originate from a male donor with ankylosing spondylitis. CDR3s include the opening cysteine and the closing phenylalanine or tryptophan. A D gene is named only where the DNA matches it firmly. A row's size may be missing; if present it is once, few, many or a size class.

TRBJ2-1 | TRBV10-3 | . | many | CAIRSNLRAQLNNEQFF | TGTGCCATCAGAAGCAATCTCCGGGCCCAACTCAACAATGAGCAGTTCTTC
TRBJ2-7 | TRBV5-1 | . | many | CASTSLGTWSGEQYF | TGCGCCAGCACATCCCTTGGGACATGGTCGGGGGAGCAGTACTTC
TRBJ2-7 | TRBV9 | . | many | CASSVERDGTYEQYF | TGTGCCAGCAGCGTAGAACGGGACGGTACCTACGAGCAGTACTTC
TRBJ2-3 | TRBV5-1 | . | . | CASSPRTGPGDTQYF | TGCGCCAGCAGCCCACGGACCGGACCAGGAGATACGCAGTATTTT
TRBJ2-5 | TRBV5-8 | . | many | CASRGGRIMGGETQYF | TGTGCCAGCAGGGGAGGCCGGATTATGGGGGGAGAGACCCAGTACTTC
TRBJ2-4 | TRBV7-8 | . | . | CASSLGEGNIQYF | TGTGCCAGCAGCTTAGGCGAGGGAAACATTCAGTACTTC
TRBJ1-2 | TRBV7-9 | . | many | CASSFPRTVANYGYTF | TGTGCCAGCAGCTTTCCTAGGACGGTAGCTAACTATGGCTACACCTTC
TRBJ2-7 | TRBV7-9 | . | many | CASSPLGSSSYEQYF | TGTGCCAGCAGCCCCCTTGGGAGCAGCTCCTACGAGCAGTACTTC
TRBJ2-7 | TRBV7-2 | . | many | CASSHGDNYEQYF | TGTGCCAGCAGCCATGGGGACAACTACGAGCAGTACTTC
TRBJ2-7 | TRBV2 | . | . | CASSALRSGEQYF | TGTGCCAGCAGTGCTTTACGAAGTGGCGAGCAGTACTTC
TRBJ2-2 | TRBV5-1 | . | many | CASAQRTGELFF | TGCGCCAGCGCGCAACGAACCGGGGAGCTGTTTTTT
TRBJ2-6 | TRBV28 | TRBD1 | . | CASRPTGTGANVLTF | TGTGCCAGCAGGCCGACAGGGACCGGGGCCAACGTCCTGACTTTC
TRBJ1-2 | TRBV5-5 | TRBD1 | many | CASSSGQGARGYGYTF | TGTGCCAGCAGCTCCGGACAGGGGGCGCGTGGCTATGGCTACACCTTC
TRBJ1-2 | TRBV6-5 | TRBD1 | many | CASSYMVWTGNYGYTF | TGTGCCAGCAGTTACATGGTCTGGACAGGGAACTATGGCTACACCTTC
TRBJ1-4 | TRBV5-1 | . | many | CASSLSIGVSGNEKLFF | TGCGCCAGCAGCTTGTCGATTGGGGTGAGCGGGAATGAAAAACTGTTTTTT
TRBJ2-7 | TRBV28 | . | many | CASSRTAQPSYEQYF | TGTGCCAGCTCCCGGACAGCCCAACCCTCCTACGAGCAGTACTTC
TRBJ2-5 | TRBV7-7 | . | few | CASSERATQETQYF | TGTGCTAGCAGCGAGCGCGCTACCCAAGAGACCCAGTACTTC
TRBJ2-7 | TRBV4-1 | . | many | CASSQVGTLYEQYF | TGCGCCAGCAGCCAAGTAGGGACTCTCTACGAGCAGTACTTC
TRBJ2-7 | TRBV15 | TRBD1 | many | CATSGDRGPYEQYF | TGTGCCACCAGCGGGGACAGGGGGCCTTACGAGCAGTACTTC
TRBJ1-5 | TRBV10-3 | . | many | CAISEGPLGNQPQHF | TGTGCCATCAGCGAGGGACCGTTGGGCAATCAGCCCCAGCATTTT
TRBJ1-5 | TRBV7-9 | TRBD1 | many | CASSSRGQGNQPQHF | TGTGCCAGCAGCAGCAGGGGACAGGGGAATCAGCCCCAGCATTTT
TRBJ2-5 | TRBV6-2/TRBV6-3 | . | few | CASLGPPRETQYF | TGTGCCAGCTTAGGACCCCCGCGGGAGACCCAGTACTTC
TRBJ2-2 | TRBV27 | . | many | CASSFTSGELFF | TGTGCCAGCAGTTTTACGTCCGGGGAGCTGTTTTTT
TRBJ1-2 | TRBV5-1 | TRBD1 | many | CATKANDRADRYGYTF | TGCGCCACTAAGGCAAACGACAGGGCGGATCGCTATGGCTACACCTTC
TRBJ1-1 | TRBV7-2 | . | few | CASSLVGTANTEAFF | TGTGCCAGCAGCTTAGTTGGTACAGCGAACACTGAAGCTTTCTTT
TRBJ1-1 | TRBV28 | . | many | CASISWGTLNTEAFF | TGTGCCAGCATCTCCTGGGGAACTCTCAACACTGAAGCTTTCTTT
TRBJ2-2 | TRBV5-1 | . | few | CASSPGDSLHGELFF | TGCGCCAGCAGCCCGGGGGACTCCCTTCACGGGGAGCTGTTTTTT
TRBJ2-5 | TRBV6-5 | . | many | CASSWGTGRETQYF | TGTGCCAGCAGTTGGGGAACGGGGAGGGAGACCCAGTACTTC
TRBJ2-2 | TRBV6-5 | TRBD2 | . | CASSYSWRTSASGELFF | TGTGCCAGCAGTTACTCGTGGAGGACTAGCGCCTCCGGGGAGCTGTTTTTT
TRBJ1-2 | TRBV6-1 | . | many | CASSARVYLLDTYGYTF | TGTGCCAGCAGTGCCCGTGTCTACCTCCTGGACACCTATGGCTACACCTTC
TRBJ1-6 | TRBV4-3 | . | many | CASSRGSNNSPLHF | TGCGCCAGCAGCAGGGGTTCAAATAATTCACCCCTCCACTTT
TRBJ1-4 | TRBV6-5 | . | many | CASSSQRGRGEKLFF | TGTGCCAGCAGTTCCCAACGTGGGCGCGGTGAAAAACTGTTTTTT
TRBJ2-1 | TRBV28 | . | many | CASSRPAAWSSYNEQFF | TGTGCCAGCAGTCGACCAGCCGCGTGGAGCTCCTACAATGAGCAGTTCTTC
TRBJ2-1 | TRBV18 | . | many | CASSPNRGQTVF | TGTGCCAGCTCACCGAACCGGGGCCAGACAGTCTTC
TRBJ2-7 | TRBV6-2/TRBV6-3 | . | many | CASRPGRNSYEQYF | TGTGCCAGCAGACCCGGACGGAACTCCTACGAGCAGTACTTC
TRBJ2-5 | TRBV7-9 | . | . | CASSPDGRGKTQYF | TGTGCCAGCAGCCCGGATGGGAGAGGAAAGACCCAGTACTTC
TRBJ1-3 | TRBV4-1 | TRBD1 | many | CASSRQGARGNTIYF | TGCGCCAGCAGCCGACAGGGGGCGCGCGGAAACACCATATATTTT
TRBJ2-2 | TRBV5-5 | TRBD1 | many | CASSFNPGQGKSAGELFF | TGTGCCAGCAGCTTCAATCCTGGACAGGGAAAGTCCGCCGGGGAGCTGTTTTTT
TRBJ1-3 | TRBV20-1 | . | many | CSASRGRSGNTIYF | TGCAGTGCTAGTCGGGGCCGCTCTGGAAACACCATATATTTT
TRBJ2-2 | TRBV20-1 | . | many | CSAPVRDLTGELFF | TGCAGTGCCCCAGTCCGGGACTTGACCGGGGAGCTGTTTTTT
TRBJ2-2 | TRBV6-2/TRBV6-3 | . | many | CASTDRNTGELFF | TGTGCCAGCACGGACAGGAACACCGGGGAGCTGTTTTTT
TRBJ2-1 | TRBV5-1 | TRBD1 | many | CASTRGDRVGNEQFF | TGCGCCAGCACCCGAGGGGACAGGGTGGGCAATGAGCAGTTCTTC
TRBJ2-3 | TRBV6-5 | TRBD2 | many | CASSSAGGVDTQYF | TGTGCCAGCAGTTCAGCGGGGGGGGTAGATACGCAGTATTTT
TRBJ2-6 | TRBV5-6 | . | . | CASSLPRQAGANVLTF | TGTGCCAGCAGCTTGCCCAGACAGGCTGGGGCCAACGTCCTGACTTTC
TRBJ2-1 | TRBV29-1 | . | many | CSVLLALAVKEQFF | TGCAGCGTCCTTTTGGCCCTCGCTGTGAAGGAGCAGTTCTTC
TRBJ2-1 | TRBV20-1 | . | many | CSASLGADYNEQFF | TGCAGTGCGAGCCTGGGAGCGGACTACAATGAGCAGTTCTTC
TRBJ2-3 | TRBV28 | TRBD1 | many | CASRTGGLTDTQYF | TGTGCCAGCAGGACAGGGGGCTTGACAGATACGCAGTATTTT
TRBJ2-3 | TRBV2 | . | many | CASGGQGVLDTQYF | TGTGCCAGCGGAGGGCAGGGTGTTCTCGATACGCAGTATTTT
TRBJ1-1 | TRBV5-1 | . | many | CASSLASLSNTEAFF | TGCGCCAGCAGCTTGGCATCGCTCTCCAACACTGAAGCTTTCTTT
TRBJ2-7 | TRBV10-3 | . | many | CAISAGSSYEQYF | TGTGCCATCAGTGCAGGGAGCTCCTACGAGCAGTACTTC
TRBJ1-2 | TRBV7-2 | . | many | CASSANPNYGYTF | TGTGCCAGCAGCGCAAACCCTAACTATGGCTACACCTTC
TRBJ1-4 | TRBV5-1 | . | many | CASSLEPQNEKLFF | TGCGCCAGCAGCTTGGAGCCGCAGAATGAAAAACTGTTTTTT
TRBJ1-4 | TRBV5-1 | . | many | CASSPTGSGNEKLFF | TGCGCCAGCAGCCCCACAGGGAGCGGGAATGAAAAACTGTTTTTT
TRBJ1-2 | TRBV7-2 | . | many | CASSPPSVRSYGYTF | TGTGCCAGCAGCCCCCCGTCGGTACGGTCCTATGGCTACACCTTC